This T cell receptor (beta chain) was recorded in a study of blood T cells in healthy people across ages. Combining a sample-barcoded 5' primer with a J-beta primer mix, a second PCR ran for roughly 6 to 11 cycles. Each CDR3 protein gets one entry after TCRdb re-called the 5' RACE reads with MiXCR. The sample contains approximately 900,000 distinct CDR3 sequences, roughly 43% of which appear only once. From germline, CDR1 is SGHKS and CDR2 YYEKEE (reference sequence). Trimming took off 6 bases at V and 9 bases at J, with 19 bases between the two ends. The CDR3 has 14 residues. As regards this clonotype: What it binds is not known.

General study findings and limits: PBMCs left unsorted prevented a conclusive naive versus antigen-experienced comparison. A roughly linear age-dependent decrease characterized TCR beta diversity per million T cells. Naive T cell percentage showed a strong correlation with the diversity of TCR beta. More naive CD4+ cells and higher diversity were found in long-lived than in aged donors.

The sequencing sample was made of blood. This chain joins TRBV5-5 and TRBJ2-1, with a possible D match to TRBD2 (7 bases). This clonotype was sampled from a man aged 25-40 years in good health. The CDR3 here is CASTQWGGHGEQFF. CDR3 nucleotides: TGTGCCAGCACCCAGTGGGGGGGCCACGGTGAGCAGTTCTTC.